This T cell receptor (beta chain) was obtained from a study of regulatory T cells. The CDR3 has 16 residues. The V gene's germline CDR1 is SGHTA and CDR2 FQGNSA. V lost 2 bases and J lost 1; bases outside the gene matches: 2. Whole-study findings and limits: Regulatory T cells from CD3G-deficient patients were less diverse than autologous conventional CD4+ cells and control regulatory cells. In patients, unique TRB V-J pairs were restricted and V/J usage skewed, especially in Tregs.

Primers: 52 TRBV forward and 13 TRBJ reverse. The method was immunoSEQ multiplex PCR; TCRdb's version includes in-frame clones alone and lacks a portion of them. This repertoire shows fewer than 3,500 clones, about 94% found once; its top ten account for less than 3.5%. Only one count was recorded for this clone. No antigen is known for it. At testing, patients were 2 to 39 years old, with reduced naive and increased memory T-cell proportions. CD4+ T cells were divided by sorting: CD25-high CD127-low Tregs, CD25-low CD127-high conventional cells. The clonotype was recovered from a person under 35 with CD3G deficiency. Sequenced material: CD4+ Tregs sorted from blood. This chain connects TRBV7-2 to TRBJ2-6, with TRBD2 matching over 7 bases. The CDR3 DNA is TGTGCCAGCAGCTTACGGCGGGGGTCTGGGGCCAACGTCCTGACTTTC. Protein sequence: CASSLRRGSGANVLTF.